The entry below describes one T cell receptor (beta chain). Its target is not known. The sample belongs to a study of T cell responses to AZD1222 COVID-19 vaccine. TCRdb keeps only in-frame clones here, not all; method: immunoSEQ multiplex PCR. The sample lists 150,000 to 200,000 clones, approximately 90% occurring once. Study conclusions and caveats: Spike-specific TCR breadth and depth grew following two AZD1222 doses. At study baseline, merely several AZD1222 recipients were seropositive.

The sequence was collected from an adult who received the AZD1222 COVID-19 vaccine. The sequencing here drew on peripheral blood, taken 28 days after the second AZD1222 dose.

In nucleotides, the CDR3 is TGTGCCAGCAGCTTTCCGGGACAGGGGGCCCCTGAAGCTTTCTTT. Its protein is CASSFPGQGAPEAFF. The chain joins TRBV7-2 to TRBJ1-1, with 12 nucleotides matching TRBD1. V trimming: 3 bases; J trimming: 6 bases; junction bases outside the gene matches: 5. Germline V gives CDR1 SGHTA, CDR2 FQGNSA. This CDR3 has 15 amino acids.